This T cell receptor beta chain stems from a study of control samples from healthy donors and cancer patients. The protocol was immunoSEQ multiplex PCR, while the TCRdb copy is restricted to in-frame clones and leaves out a portion. Among around 170,000 clones listed, about 91% were seen once. Germline CDR1 reads SGHAT; CDR2 reads FQNNGV. This CDR3 is 14 amino acids long. V lost 5 bases to trimming and J lost 8 bases, with 13 bases between them. Material: blood. V gene TRBV11-2 combines with J gene TRBJ1-6, with D tentatively TRBD1 (5 bases). The receptor was derived from a woman in her twenties or thirties in good health. The CDR3 loop reads CASSQGKGYSPLHF. In nucleotides, the CDR3 is TGTGCCAGCAGCCAGGGAAAGGGTTATTCACCCCTCCACTTT.